This T cell receptor beta chain was sequenced for a study of tumor-infiltrating lymphocytes in primary liver carcinoma (dated by TCRdb to the late 2010s). For the study in its entirety: Surgical resection was performed in China between late 2015 and early 2016 on several patients with histopathologically diagnosed primary liver carcinoma. Of the five patients (three men and two women, aged 30 to 69 years), four had hepatocellular carcinoma and one had combined HCC and intrahepatic cholangiocarcinoma. Tumors of the five patients were stage T1-T3 N0M0 with maximum diameters of roughly 4.2 to 11 cm. Samples yielded roughly 3.5 to 8 million productive TCRbeta reads; read depth did not differ significantly between tissue types. TCRbeta repertoire sequencing, expression microarrays and whole-exome sequencing were combined in the study across five regions of each liver tumor, with adjacent normal tissue and blood also included. A total of about 35 specimens from 5 patients went through TCRbeta repertoire sequencing, namely 25 tumor regions, 5 adjacent noncancerous liver tissues and 5 peripheral blood samples. Repertoires from technical replicates were highly reproducible, with mean shared-clone rates about 0.9 and correlation coefficients above 0.98. The research as a whole found: Only the TCR beta chain was sequenced, which likely underestimates true repertoire diversity because unpaired alpha chains were not captured. Repertoire overlap was higher between tumor regions (mean about 36%) than tumor-adjacent (17%) or tumor-blood (about 14%) pairs, consistent with antigen-driven expansion. A significantly larger repertoire fraction was made up by the top 250 clones in tumors than in blood (p = 0.039). With just four or five patients in the study, the authors point out that the findings should be validated in a larger study. Bulk unsorted samples precluded comparing CD4+ and CD8+ T cell repertoires.

Blood RNA was extracted from unsorted whole blood using TRIzol reagent, and germline DNA was obtained with the DNeasy Blood & Tissue kit. At the time of sampling, the patients were treatment-naive and had chronic HBV infection. Four milliliters of peripheral blood were collected into K2EDTA tubes before surgery. With respect to this clonotype: The antigen it recognizes is unknown. Base quality data are lacking; no much larger clone is found one base away.

A constant-region primer and ProtoScript II reverse transcriptase were used to reverse-transcribe TCRbeta-specific cDNA from around 540 ng total RNA. Construction of the TCRbeta libraries relied on three nested rounds of multiplex PCR, following a slightly modified ARM-PCR procedure. Multiplex TRBV1-TRBV30 forward primers and a Cbeta reverse primer were used in the first two PCR rounds, each of which was run for approximately 9 cycles. Sample barcodes and Illumina adapters were added in a final 25-cycle PCR using Deep VentR polymerase. Before sequencing, amplicons between 200 and 500 bp were purified from gel using a QIAquick gel extraction kit. The TCRbeta amplicons were sequenced with 250-bp paired-end reads on an Illumina HiSeq 2500. In the original analysis: To recover full CDR3 sequences, reads were quality-trimmed using Trimmomatic v0.33 and paired reads were then merged using FLASH v1.2.11. MiGEC v1.2.1b assigned V, D and J germline segments to the rearranged TCRbeta sequences. Clonotype statistics and Shannon-Wiener diversity indices were computed with VDJtools v1.0.0. Except for diversity analysis, only the 250 most abundant clonotypes of each sample were used in subsequent analyses to reduce sampling bias. TCRdb reprocessing: public reads trimmed at Q25 with fastp, clones called with MiXCR, in-frame beta chains kept. Rows with one shared CDR3 protein collapse into an entry with the most common genes and DNA. TCRdb, not the authors, supplied the V and J calls. Here the sample has about 180,000 distinct CDR3 sequences; about 60% occur a single time. The ten biggest clones cover 65% to 80% of the sample.

Including the terminal cysteine and phenylalanine, the CDR3 comprises 16 residues. Only the CDR3 DNA is retained, 48 bases long and in frame from the first base. V drops 6 bases and J drops 5 bases, leaving 22 bases in between. The CDR1 and CDR2 encoded by the germline V gene are SGHAT and FQNNGV. The sample comprised peripheral blood. The receptor chain draws on TRBV11-2 and TRBJ2-5; tentative D gene TRBD2, with 6 bases matching. The source of this sequence is a man aged 35 to 55 with primary liver carcinoma and hepatitis B virus infection. The bases are TGTGCCAGCAGATCCTGGGACTCGGCCCACCGGGAGACCCAGTACTTC. It translates as CASRSWDSAHRETQYF.